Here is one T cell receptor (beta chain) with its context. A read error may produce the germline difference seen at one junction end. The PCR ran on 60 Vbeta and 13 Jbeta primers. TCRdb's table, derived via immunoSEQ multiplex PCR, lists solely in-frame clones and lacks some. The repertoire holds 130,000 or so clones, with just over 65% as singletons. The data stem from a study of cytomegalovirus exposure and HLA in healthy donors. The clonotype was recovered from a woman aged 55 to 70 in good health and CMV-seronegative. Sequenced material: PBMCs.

CDR3 nucleotides: TGTACCATCAGTCCCTCTCAAGCGGGGGGGCAGGATACGCAGTATTTT. It specifies CTISPSQAGGQDTQYF. The chain links TRBV10-3 to TRBJ2-3; 10 bases agree with TRBD2. The CDR3 spans 16 residues. Germline values: CDR1 ENHRY, CDR2 SYGVKD.